The clone carrying this TCR beta chain was seen a handful of times. Its antigen is currently unknown. TCRdb reprocessed the 5' RACE reads via MiXCR and lists one record per CDR3 protein. The sample holds just under 600,000 distinct CDR3 sequences, around an eighth seen once. V was cut by 4 bases and J by 2 bases, with 12 bases left in between. The CDR3 extends over 14 amino acids. CDR1 is SGHTA, CDR2 FQGTGA, per germline. The entry originates in a study of T cells after yellow fever vaccination. Study outcomes and limitations: Clones that expanded after primary vaccination mostly reappeared after the booster (just under 98% CD4, approximately 89% CD8). Although most clonotypes did not, a small share appeared in both CD4 and CD8 compartments.

This clonotype was obtained from a man aged 25-45 years who received the YFV17D yellow fever vaccine. Sequenced material: PBMCs, taken on the day of the yellow fever booster vaccination. This sequence joins TRBV7-3 and TRBJ2-7, with a tentative D call TRBD2 (6 bases). The CDR3 protein is CASSYSSGAYEQYF. Here the CDR3 DNA reads TGTGCCAGCAGCTATTCGTCGGGAGCCTACGAGCAGTACTTC.